These T cell receptor beta chains were read from a single sample in a study of shared clonotypes between healthy human individuals. The data were produced by immunoSEQ multiplex PCR, yet TCRdb's version contains in-frame clones alone and is incomplete. The sample includes 110,000 or so clones, about 70% of them seen just once. Material for sequencing was memory CD8+ T cells sorted from blood. The receptors originated from a woman under 40 in good health. Each CDR3 is given with its conserved first and last residue. The D gene is left open where the match is weak. A clone size is listed for some rows: how often the clone was seen (once, few, many), or a class if it is expanded.

.	.	TRBJ2-7	TRBV15	CATSRGGTNNEQYF	TGTGCCACCAGCAGAGGAGGGACAAATAACGAGCAGTACTTC
.	.	TRBJ2-1	TRBV12-1	CASSSNRDNEQFF	TGTGCCAGCAGCTCCAACAGGGACAATGAGCAGTTCTTC
TRBD1	.	TRBJ2-6	TRBV7-4	CASSSGQGALGANVLTF	TGTGCCAGCAGCTCCGGACAGGGTGCGTTGGGGGCCAACGTCCTGACTTTC
.	once	TRBJ1-2	TRBV4-1	CASSPGPGSYGYTF	TGCGCCAGCAGCCCGGGGCCGGGCTCCTATGGCTACACCTTC
.	.	TRBJ1-1	TRBV29-1	CSVESYRAVTEAFF	TGCAGCGTTGAATCGTATAGGGCGGTCACTGAAGCTTTCTTT
.	many	TRBJ1-5	TRBV2	CASSEGLEAQPQHF	TGTGCCAGCAGTGAAGGTTTGGAGGCCCAGCCCCAGCATTTT
TRBD1	once	TRBJ1-2	TRBV2	CASRRLGTDSYGYTF	TGTGCCAGCAGGAGACTCGGGACAGACTCCTATGGCTACACCTTC
.	.	TRBJ1-1	TRBV11-2	CASSLDTQGPDTEAFF	TGTGCCAGCAGCTTAGATACCCAGGGCCCGGACACTGAAGCTTTCTTT
.	.	TRBJ1-1	TRBV7-8	CASSGTKGGTEAFF	TGTGCCAGCTCTGGGACAAAAGGAGGCACTGAAGCTTTCTTT
TRBD2	.	TRBJ2-5	TRBV5-6	CASSLRSRGRKETQYF	TGTGCCAGCAGCTTGAGAAGTCGCGGGAGAAAAGAGACCCAGTACTTC
TRBD1	.	TRBJ1-3	TRBV5-1	CASSPGTVGNTIYF	TGCGCCAGCAGCCCGGGGACAGTCGGAAACACCATATATTTT
.	.	TRBJ1-5	TRBV10-3	CAISEGGGGRQPQHF	TGTGCCATCAGTGAGGGCGGCGGGGGGCGTCAGCCCCAGCATTTT
.	.	TRBJ2-7	TRBV4-1	CASSLQLAQMGHEQYF	TGCGCCAGCAGCCTTCAACTAGCACAGATGGGCCACGAGCAGTACTTC
TRBD2	.	TRBJ2-5	TRBV29-1	CSVAASGGGGETQYF	TGCAGCGTTGCGGCTAGCGGGGGCGGGGGAGAAACCCAGTACTTC
TRBD2	.	TRBJ2-7	TRBV28	CASRTSGDYEQYF	TGTGCCAGCAGGACTAGCGGGGACTACGAGCAGTACTTC
.	.	TRBJ2-5	TRBV5-4	CASSLAGDQYF	TGTGCCAGCAGCTTGGCGGGAGACCAGTACTTC
.	.	TRBJ2-2	TRBV29-1	CSVRQGEAGELFF	TGCAGCGTCCGTCAGGGGGAGGCCGGGGAGCTGTTTTTT
.	.	TRBJ1-2	TRBV2	CASSDLTDYGYTF	TGTGCCAGCAGTGATTTGACAGACTATGGCTACACCTTC
TRBD1	.	TRBJ2-2	TRBV2	CASIDYRQGAPFF	TGTGCCAGCATCGATTACCGGCAGGGGGCTCCGTTTTTT
TRBD1	many	TRBJ2-7	TRBV5-1	CASSSGWGQGRPEQYF	TGCGCCAGCAGCTCGGGTTGGGGACAGGGTCGTCCCGAGCAGTACTTC
.	many	TRBJ1-4	TRBV27	CASSPNGAEKLFF	TGTGCCAGCAGTCCAAACGGGGCCGAAAAACTGTTTTTT
TRBD2	.	TRBJ2-2	TRBV7-9	CASRTPGLAERNTGELFF	TGTGCCAGCAGGACACCGGGACTAGCGGAGAGGAACACCGGGGAGCTGTTTTTT
.	.	TRBJ1-5	TRBV4-1	CASSQVEGLFQPQHF	TGCGCCAGCAGCCAAGTGGAGGGGCTATTTCAGCCCCAGCATTTT
.	once	TRBJ1-1	TRBV28	CASSVLGEWTEAFF	TGTGCCAGCAGTGTCCTAGGGGAATGGACTGAAGCTTTCTTT
.	.	TRBJ2-2	TRBV5-1	CASSLARRTNTGELFF	TGCGCCAGCAGCTTGGCTAGGCGGACGAACACCGGGGAGCTGTTTTTT
TRBD2	.	TRBJ2-1	TRBV7-9	CASSHPTSAHSSYNEQFF	TGTGCCAGCAGCCACCCGACTAGCGCCCACAGCTCCTACAATGAGCAGTTCTTC
TRBD2	.	TRBJ2-7	TRBV2	CASSENTSDLYEQYF	TGTGCCAGCAGTGAGAACACTAGCGACCTCTACGAGCAGTACTTC
TRBD1	few	TRBJ2-1	TRBV7-9	CASSEDRFSYNEQFF	TGTGCCAGCAGCGAGGACAGGTTCTCCTACAATGAGCAGTTCTTC
.	.	TRBJ1-4	TRBV5-1	CASSLRGDEKLFF	TGCGCCAGCAGCCTTAGGGGGGATGAAAAACTGTTTTTT
.	.	TRBJ1-1	TRBV18	CASSPIPNTEAFF	TGTGCCAGCTCACCGATTCCGAACACTGAAGCTTTCTTT
.	few	TRBJ2-2	TRBV6-4	CASSDSPEAGELFF	TGTGCCAGCAGTGACTCCCCCGAGGCCGGGGAGCTGTTTTTT
.	.	TRBJ2-5	TRBV25-1	CASSGPGTWEGGQETQYF	TGTGCCAGCAGTGGACCGGGGACGTGGGAAGGGGGCCAAGAGACCCAGTACTTC
.	.	TRBJ2-1	TRBV7-9	CASSPRTAREQFF	TGTGCCAGCAGCCCCAGGACCGCCCGGGAGCAGTTCTTC
TRBD2	.	TRBJ2-5	TRBV11-2	CASSELAGGGETQYF	TGTGCCAGCAGCGAACTAGCGGGAGGGGGAGAGACCCAGTACTTC
.	.	TRBJ1-4	TRBV16	CASSQRRATNEKLFF	TGTGCCAGCAGCCAACGTCGGGCAACTAATGAAAAACTGTTTTTT
.	.	TRBJ2-1	TRBV7-9	CASSLVPVLAPTYNEQFF	TGTGCCAGCAGCTTAGTTCCCGTCCTAGCGCCGACGTACAATGAGCAGTTCTTC
TRBD2	.	TRBJ2-7	TRBV13	CASSETSGIFYEQYF	TGTGCCAGCTCCGAGACTAGCGGGATTTTCTACGAGCAGTACTTC
.	many	TRBJ1-2	TRBV27	CASRSPGHLPRGYGYTF	TGTGCCAGCAGGTCGCCGGGACACCTTCCTCGGGGCTATGGCTACACCTTC
.	.	TRBJ1-1	TRBV5-4	CASSSSGLNTEAFF	TGTGCCAGCAGCTCCTCCGGGTTAAACACTGAAGCTTTCTTT
.	.	TRBJ2-7	TRBV25-1	CASSEKDNSYEQYF	TGTGCCAGCAGTGAAAAGGACAACTCCTACGAGCAGTACTTC
TRBD1	.	TRBJ2-7	TRBV5-1	CASSVTGTDIYEQYF	TGCGCCAGCAGCGTCACCGGGACAGATATATACGAGCAGTACTTC
.	.	TRBJ1-3	TRBV7-9	CASSYRGTSDSGNTIYF	TGTGCCAGCAGCTATAGGGGGACATCGGACTCTGGAAACACCATATATTTT
.	.	TRBJ2-1	TRBV29-1	CSVGVPLYNEQFF	TGCAGCGTTGGAGTCCCCCTCTACAATGAGCAGTTCTTC
.	.	TRBJ1-6	TRBV6-5	CASSAGQGGNSPLHF	TGTGCCAGCAGTGCGGGTCAAGGGGGAAATTCACCCCTCCACTTT
.	.	TRBJ2-7	TRBV28	CASSLAPTGRTYEQYF	TGTGCCAGCAGTTTGGCCCCAACAGGGCGCACCTACGAGCAGTACTTC
.	.	TRBJ2-1	TRBV9	CASSPSGLHRDEQFF	TGTGCCAGCAGCCCCTCTGGGTTACATCGGGATGAGCAGTTCTTC